These 15 T cell receptor beta chains were sequenced from one sample in a study of technical replicates of blood from a handful of donors. The method was immunoSEQ multiplex PCR; TCRdb's version includes in-frame clones alone and lacks a portion of them. This sample has tens of thousands of clones; 95% to 97% occur once, and the top ten carry around 0.4%. Material: T cells isolated from PBMCs. Receptors originate from a human donor in good health.

The chain joins TRBV28 to TRBJ2-1, with D tentatively TRBD2 (6 bases). V lost 9 bases to trimming and J lost 3 bases, with 15 bases between them. The germline V gene encodes CDR1 MDHEN and CDR2 SYDVKM. The CDR3 runs 14 residues. The CDR3 loop reads CASSSWRGYNEQFF. The DNA of the CDR3 is TGTGCCAGTTCCTCCTGGCGGGGCTACAATGAGCAGTTCTTC.

V and J are TRBV15 and TRBJ2-1; 13 nucleotides agree with TRBD2. The CDR3 has 16 amino acids. V shed 1 base and J 10 bases; nucleotides not matched to a gene: 7. Germline loops: CDR1 LNHNV, CDR2 YYDKDF (reference sequence). This CDR3 reads CATSRAGTSGKSEQFF. DNA of the CDR3: TGTGCCACCAGCAGAGCCGGGACTAGCGGGAAAAGCGAGCAGTTCTTC.

The chain combines TRBV9 with TRBJ1-2, with TRBD1 identical over 8 bases. Germline V gives CDR1 SGDLS, CDR2 YYNGEE. The length of the CDR3 is 15 residues. V lost 5 bases, J lost 3 bases, and 9 bases stayed unmatched. The CDR3 coding sequence is TGTGCCAGCAGTCTCTCAGGGGGCGCCGACTATGGCTACACCTTC. Amino acids: CASSLSGGADYGYTF. The variable domain in full, completed from reference TRBV9 and TRBJ1-2, reads DSGVTQTPKHLITATGQRVTLRCSPRSGDLSVYWYQQSLDQGLQFLIQYYNGEERAKGNILERFSAQQFPDLHSELNLSSLELGDSALYFCASSLSGGADYGYTFGSGTRLTVV.

J is TRBJ2-1 and V is TRBV5-1; maybe TRBD1 (5 bases). This CDR3 spans 15 amino acids. Per the germline V gene, CDR1 is SGHRS and CDR2 is YFSETQ. Trimming stripped 0 bases from V and 5 bases from J, with 12 bases between. The CDR3 DNA reads TGCGCCAGCAGCTTGGACTCCCCCAGGGACAATGAGCAGTTCTTC. Protein: CASSLDSPRDNEQFF.

The gene calls are TRBV19 and TRBJ2-7, with 7 bases identical to TRBD2. Trimming took 4 bases from V and 2 from J; bases not matched to a gene: 8. The CDR3 totals 15 residues. Germline CDR1 reads LNHDA; CDR2 reads SQIVND (reference sequence). The CDR3 sequence is CASSTEREVAYEQYF. The CDR3 coding sequence is TGTGCCAGTAGTACCGAGCGGGAAGTGGCCTACGAGCAGTACTTC.

J is TRBJ2-5 and V is TRBV9; TRBD2 agrees at 8 bases. CDR3 size: 15 residues. The junction had 6 bases not matched to a gene; V was cut back by 0 bases and J by 5 bases. Germline loops: CDR1 SGDLS, CDR2 YYNGEE. CDR3 in amino acids: CASSVAGLAYETQYF. CDR3 nucleotide sequence: TGTGCCAGCAGCGTAGCTGGACTAGCTTATGAGACCCAGTACTTC.

V gene TRBV18 combines with J gene TRBJ2-7; the match to TRBD1 covers 8 bases. With V trimmed by 7 bases and J by 3 bases, 14 bases remained unmatched. This CDR3 region has 16 residues. Germline V gene sequence: CDR1 KGHSH, CDR2 LQKENI. The CDR3 region has the DNA TGTGCCAGCTTTGAGGACAGGGAGGTGGTTGTCTACGAGCAGTACTTC. Encoded protein: CASFEDREVVVYEQYF.

The rearrangement uses TRBV11-2 and TRBJ2-5, with TRBD2 identical over 7 bases. This CDR3 is built from 13 residues. V trimming: 1 base; J trimming: 5 bases; junction bases outside the gene matches: 1. Germline CDR1 reads SGHAT; CDR2 reads FQNNGV. CDR3 sequence (DNA): TGTGCCAGCAGCTTAGCGGGAGGTGAGACCCAGTACTTC. Protein: CASSLAGGETQYF.

V and J are TRBV28 and TRBJ2-3; TRBD2 matches 7 bases. The J segment lost 0 bases and the V segment lost 5 bases, leaving 14 bases of the junction unmatched. This CDR3 has 18 amino acids. CDR1 and CDR2 from the germline V gene are MDHEN and SYDVKM. The CDR3 DNA sequence: TGTGCCAGCAGTGGGTGGGGGGGAGGATTTACTAGCACAGATACGCAGTATTTT. Amino acids: CASSGWGGGFTSTDTQYF.

This chain connects TRBV6-5 to TRBJ2-7, with 12 bases aligning to TRBD2. The CDR3 runs to 16 residues. Trimming removed 4 bases from V and 2 bases from J; junction bases left unmatched: 6. Germline assignment: CDR1 MNHEY and CDR2 SVGAGI. The CDR3, as DNA: TGTGCCAGCAGTTTGAGGACTAGCGGGGCAACCTACGAGCAGTACTTC. Translation gives CASSLRTSGATYEQYF.

This chain uses TRBV12-5 with TRBJ2-5; no reliable D call. Trimming stripped 0 bases from V and 4 bases from J, with 6 bases between. CDR1 and CDR2 from the germline V gene are LGHNT and FRNRAP. CDR3 length: 13 amino acids. CDR3 DNA: TGTGCTAGTGGTTTGGTACCGGGAGAGACCCAGTACTTC. Translating gives CASGLVPGETQYF.

The CDR3 spells CASSLAGGYGYTF. The DNA for the CDR3 is TGTGCCAGCAGCTTGGCAGGGGGGTATGGCTACACCTTC. The chain uses TRBV5-4 and TRBJ1-2, with 7 bases that match TRBD1. The V and J ends lost 0 bases and 5 bases, in that order; junction bases with no gene match: 1. This CDR3 has 13 amino acids. Germline V gives CDR1 SGHNT, CDR2 YYREEE (reference sequence). The variable domain in full, with the rest retrieved from reference TRBV5-4 and TRBJ1-2, is ETGVTQSPTHLIKTRGQQVTLRCSSQSGHNTVSWYQQALGQGPQFIFQYYREEENGRGNFPPRFSGLQFPNYSSELNVNALELDDSALYLCASSLAGGYGYTFGSGTRLTVV.

The J gene is TRBJ2-2, the V gene TRBV6-1, with D hard to call. The germline gives CDR1 MNHNS, CDR2 SASEGT. The ends were cut back, 7 bases at V and 1 base at J, with 13 bases in the middle. This CDR3 spans 15 amino acids. The CDR3 bases are TGTGCCAGCATTGATATGAGGAGGAACACCGGGGAGCTGTTTTTT. It is translated as CASIDMRRNTGELFF.

The chain employs TRBV27 and TRBJ2-3; 10 bases align to TRBD2. This CDR3 spans 14 amino acids. Germline V CDR1 and CDR2: MNHEY, SMNVEV (reference sequence). V lost 7 bases and J lost 2; bases outside the gene matches: 3. CDR3 in amino acids: CASKSGRATDTQYF. CDR3 sequence (DNA): TGTGCCAGCAAAAGCGGGAGGGCCACAGATACGCAGTATTTT.

The chain couples TRBV19 to TRBJ2-5; 8 bases line up with TRBD2. With 4 bases clipped from V and 7 bases from J, the junction kept 11 bases outside the gene matches. Per germline, CDR1 LNHDA and CDR2 SQIVND (reference sequence). The CDR3 length is 15 residues. The CDR3 DNA is TGTGCCAGTAGTAGGGCGGGAGGAACCCCCGGGACCCAGTACTTC. This encodes CASSRAGGTPGTQYF.